The 2 T cell receptor beta chains reported below all come from one sample, sequenced in a study of blood T cell repertoires in COVID-19. The table came from immunoSEQ multiplex PCR; TCRdb's copy has only in-frame clones and leaves some out. This sample has tens of thousands of clones, with over 70% found just once. Input material: peripheral blood. The receptors derive from a human donor in a cohort sampled during active COVID-19.

This clone occurred once. The V call is TRBV5-1, the J call TRBJ2-1; unclear D gene. This CDR3 comprises 13 residues. Germline CDR1 SGHRS, CDR2 YFSETQ. Trimming pared 5 bases from V and 8 bases from J, leaving 14 bases between. The CDR3 loop is CASSGSALDEQFF. The CDR3 bases are TGCGCCAGCAGTGGAAGCGCCCTCGATGAGCAGTTCTTC.

The rearrangement joins TRBV9 to TRBJ1-1, with 9 bases fitting TRBD1. The J segment lost 1 base and the V segment lost 2 bases, leaving 0 bases of the junction unmatched. Germline lookup yields CDR1 SGDLS and CDR2 YYNGEE. This CDR3 is built from 14 residues. The CDR3 sequence is CASSVGQGNTEAFF. The DNA of the CDR3 is TGTGCCAGCAGCGTGGGACAGGGGAACACTGAAGCTTTCTTT.